This is a list of T cell receptor beta chains from one sample in a study of blood T cells in healthy people across ages. MiXCR, run by TCRdb on the 5' RACE reads, gives a single entry per CDR3 protein. The data hold 1.8 million or so distinct CDR3 sequences, with about two fifths observed a single time. Sequencing input: blood. These receptors were taken from a human donor in good health. CDR3s include the opening cysteine and the closing phenylalanine or tryptophan. D genes are given only for firm matches. Only part of the rows carry a size: once, few, many, or a class if the clone is expanded.

clone_size d_call j_call cdr3_length v_call cdr3_nt cdr3_aa
. . TRBJ2-7 13 TRBV20-1 TGCAGTGCGACCCCGACGTGGACCTACGAGCAGTACTTC CSATPTWTYEQYF
few . TRBJ2-3 15 TRBV24-1 TGTGCCACCAGTGATTTCAGGGGAGGAGCAGATACGCAGTATTTT CATSDFRGGADTQYF
. . TRBJ1-5 14 TRBV18 TGTGCCAGCTCGCCCCAGTCTAGCAATCAGCCCCAGCATTTT CASSPQSSNQPQHF
. . TRBJ1-1 17 TRBV25-1 TGTGCCAGCAGTGACTCCCTGGGAGGGTATCGGAGCACTGAAGCTTTCTTT CASSDSLGGYRSTEAFF
. . TRBJ1-2 15 TRBV29-1 TGCAGCGCTGAAATCTCAGGGGTAGCATTCTATGGCTACACCTTC CSAEISGVAFYGYTF
few TRBD1 TRBJ2-1 13 TRBV5-1 TGCGCCAGCAGCTTATACAGGGGCGAAGAGCAGTTCTTC CASSLYRGEEQFF
. TRBD2 TRBJ2-3 16 TRBV24-1 TGTGCCACCAGTGATTCGGAGCGGGGAGTACCAGATACGCAGTATTTT CATSDSERGVPDTQYF
few TRBD1 TRBJ2-3 16 TRBV7-9 TGTGCCAGCAGCTTAGGCGCCAGGGGGCTTGCAGATACGCAGTATTTT CASSLGARGLADTQYF
. . TRBJ1-4 15 TRBV20-1 TGCGGTGCTAGAGAGCCCGGACTCCGTAATGAAAAACTGTTTTTT CGAREPGLRNEKLFF
. TRBD1 TRBJ2-7 19 TRBV6-5 TGTGCCAGCAGTTACGGGTCGGGGGACCGACAGGGGGCTATCTACGAGCAGTACTTC CASSYGSGDRQGAIYEQYF
few . TRBJ1-5 15 TRBV6-6 TGTGCCAGCAATCTATGGACGGGGAGCAATCAGCCCCAGCATTTT CASNLWTGSNQPQHF
few . TRBJ2-7 14 TRBV20-1 TGCAGTGCTAGATTGGGCCCTGGAGGCTACGAGCAGTACTTC CSARLGPGGYEQYF
. . TRBJ1-1 13 TRBV30 TGTGCCTGGAGTCTAATGGTGAACACTGAAGCTTTCTTT CAWSLMVNTEAFF
. . TRBJ2-6 15 TRBV20-1 TGCAGTGCTAGAGAGGGGAACGCTGGGGCCAACGTCCTGACTTTC CSAREGNAGANVLTF
few . TRBJ1-4 15 TRBV2 TGTGCCAGCAGTGAACATCGACGGGCTAATGAAAAACTGTTTTTT CASSEHRRANEKLFF
. TRBD1 TRBJ1-2 13 TRBV4-3 TGCGCCAGCAGCTTGACAGGGGGCTATGGCTGCACCTTC CASSLTGGYGCTF
. TRBD1 TRBJ2-3 17 TRBV4-1 TGCGCCAGCAGCCAACCACTGGGACAGGGGGCGTCAGACACGCAGTATTTT CASSQPLGQGASDTQYF
. . TRBJ2-2 13 TRBV20-1 TGCAGTGCTAGAGATCGGTACACCGGGGAGCTGTTTTTT CSARDRYTGELFF